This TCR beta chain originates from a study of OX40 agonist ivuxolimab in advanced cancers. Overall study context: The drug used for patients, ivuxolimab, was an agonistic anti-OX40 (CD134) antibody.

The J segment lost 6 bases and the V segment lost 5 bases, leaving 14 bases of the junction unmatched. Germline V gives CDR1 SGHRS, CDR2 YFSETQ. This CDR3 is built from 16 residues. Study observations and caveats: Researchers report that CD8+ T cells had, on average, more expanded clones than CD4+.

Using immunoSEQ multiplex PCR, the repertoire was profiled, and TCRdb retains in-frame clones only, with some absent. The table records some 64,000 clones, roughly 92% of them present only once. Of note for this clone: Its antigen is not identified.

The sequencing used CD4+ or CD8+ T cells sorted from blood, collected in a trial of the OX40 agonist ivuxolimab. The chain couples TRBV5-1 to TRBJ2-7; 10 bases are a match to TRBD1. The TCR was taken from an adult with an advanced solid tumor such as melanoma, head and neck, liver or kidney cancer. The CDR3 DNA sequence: TGCGCCAGCAGTCCAAGACAGGGGGCCCTATCCGCCGAGCAGTACTTC. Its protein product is CASSPRQGALSAEQYF.